This T cell receptor (beta chain) was documented in a study of Tregs in tolerant kidney transplant recipients. Study overall: Recipients received nonmyeloablative bone marrow transplants from related graft donors, with transient mixed chimerism. General study points: Findings come from small patient numbers and require larger validation. Tolerant patients' donor-specific Tregs expanded beyond overall Tregs, suggesting antigen-driven growth.

Germline values: CDR1 SGHVS, CDR2 FQNEAQ. V lost 0 bases, J lost 0 bases, and 9 bases lay in between. The CDR3 is 15 amino acids. Some clones are missing from TCRdb's copy, which holds only in-frame ones; the method was immunoSEQ multiplex PCR. Of tens of thousands of clones detected, around 93% appear once; the ten largest clones hold 0.3% to 0.4%. Concerning this clone itself: The antigen remains undetermined.

The sequencing used Tregs from blood, collected before the transplant. The sequence was collected from a human donor who received a combined kidney and bone marrow transplant. V usage is TRBV7-8 and J usage is TRBJ2-7, with D possibly matching TRBD1 (6 bases). CDR3 DNA: TGTGCCAGCAGCTTAGCGGGACATTACTCCTACGAGCAGTACTTC. This translates into CASSLAGHYSYEQYF.